Each of the 5 T cell receptor beta chains below was sequenced from the same sample in a study of OX40 agonist ivuxolimab in advanced cancers. The assay was immunoSEQ multiplex PCR, and TCRdb's table has in-frame clones only and misses some. The repertoire has about 35,000 clones, about four fifths of them found once; the top ten carry 12%. Source: CD4+ or CD8+ T cells sorted from blood, taken in a trial of the OX40 agonist ivuxolimab. All receptors derive from an adult with an advanced solid tumor such as melanoma, head and neck, liver or kidney cancer.

The rearrangement uses TRBV7-9 and TRBJ2-5; D gene unclear. CDR3 size: 15 residues. Germline assignment: CDR1 SEHNR and CDR2 FQNEAQ (reference sequence). The V and J ends lost 0 bases and 2 bases respectively, with 10 bases between them. CDR3 nucleotide sequence: TGTGCCAGCAGCTTAGCTGTGGACGGACAAGAGACCCAGTACTTC. It specifies CASSLAVDGQETQYF.

The chain links TRBV28 to TRBJ2-7, with D perhaps TRBD1 (7 bases). The ends were cut back, 11 bases at V and 1 base at J, with 21 bases in the middle. The CDR3 has 15 residues. Germline CDR1 is MDHEN and CDR2 is SYDVKM. CDR3 residues: CAGGTANSRSYEQYF. Written as DNA, the CDR3 is TGTGCCGGAGGGACAGCCAATAGTCGGTCCTACGAGCAGTACTTC.

V is TRBV6-6 and J is TRBJ1-1; TRBD1 is a possible D gene (6 bases). V lost 1 base and J lost 6, with 12 bases in between. CDR3 length equals 14 residues. Germline V lookup: CDR1 MNHNY, CDR2 SVGAGI (reference sequence). The CDR3 coding sequence is TGTGCCAGCAGTTACTTAAGGGGGGGCCCTGAAGCTTTCTTT. Translating gives CASSYLRGGPEAFF.

The CDR3: CASSQGGFDEQYF. The CDR3 DNA reads TGCGCCAGCAGCCAAGGGGGCTTTGACGAGCAGTACTTC. This chain links TRBV4-1 with TRBJ2-7; maybe TRBD1 (5 bases). Germline V gives CDR1 MGHRA, CDR2 YSYEKL. The CDR3 runs 13 residues. The V end was cut by 1 base, the J end by 5 bases, with 9 bases between.

The chain couples TRBV19 to TRBJ2-3, with 10 bases lining up with TRBD2. The CDR3 is made up of 15 amino acids. With V trimmed by 1 base and J by 4 bases, 2 bases remained unmatched. Germline lookup yields CDR1 LNHDA and CDR2 SQIVND (reference sequence). In DNA form, the CDR3 reads TGTGCCAGTAGTATAGCTAGCGGGGGTGCAGATACGCAGTATTTT. Translating it yields CASSIASGGADTQYF.